The rows below give T cell receptor beta chains drawn from one sample of a study of spatial heterogeneity in lung cancer. TCRdb called the 5' RACE reads again in MiXCR, with one record for every CDR3 protein. The sample includes more than 65,000 distinct CDR3 sequences, around 7.3% seen only once; the top ten take 6.8%. Material: PBMCs, obtained at surgery. All receptors come from a male donor with early-stage non-small cell lung cancer. Each CDR3 is given with its conserved first and last residue.

>TRBJ2-2|TRBV7-2
CASSFQFQDGELFF
>TRBJ1-1|TRBV12-3/TRBV12-4
CASSLEVHTEAFF
>TRBJ2-2|TRBV6-6
CASSPRGGPWNTGELFF
>TRBJ2-5|TRBV11-2
CASSPAGVETQYF
>TRBJ1-1|TRBV16
CASSHSGTGGLEAFF
>TRBJ2-6|TRBV12-3/TRBV12-4
CASSLWDRVSGANVLTF
>TRBJ1-1|TRBV5-4
CASSLDIGAEAFF
>TRBJ2-3|TRBV29-1
CSVEDLGPPARARTDTQYF
>TRBJ1-5|TRBV28
CASSPGTEFNQPQHF
>TRBJ1-2|TRBV5-4
CASSSPDGANYGYTF
>TRBJ1-2|TRBV20-1
CSASEGINYGYTF
>TRBJ2-2|TRBV4-1
CASRLLPEGSTGELFF
>TRBJ2-2|TRBV9
CASQGTDEAGELFF
>TRBJ1-5|TRBV27
CASSLVPAPNQPQHF
>TRBJ1-1|TRBV3-1
CASSHDSYEAFF
>TRBJ1-6|TRBV6-5
CASSYSGQSNSPLHF
>TRBJ2-5|TRBV5-1
CASAQSGNQETQYF
>TRBJ1-1|TRBV3-1
CASRTGTGGEAFF
>TRBJ2-7|TRBV6-2/TRBV6-3
CASSLRDRAHEQYF
>TRBJ1-5|TRBV4-2
CASSQETGSQPQHF
>TRBJ2-1|TRBV6-6
CASAPGAGIDNEQFF
>TRBJ1-1|TRBV11-2
CASSLGQGAWNTEAFF
>TRBJ2-7|TRBV28
CASTGGTYEQYF
>TRBJ1-1|TRBV7-6
CASSSPRQGEAFF
>TRBJ1-2|TRBV7-8
CASSLGTASPYGYTF
>TRBJ2-2|TRBV6-5
CASSYSRGAGELFF
>TRBJ2-1|TRBV6-6
CASSLEDPGYNEQFF
>TRBJ2-7|TRBV12-3/TRBV12-4
CASSPTGRFYEQYF
>TRBJ2-2|TRBV5-4
CASSLRIVGGELFF
>TRBJ1-4|TRBV20-1
CSARELGQGTEKLFF
>TRBJ1-1|TRBV4-1
CASSQGPGMNTEAFF
>TRBJ1-2|TRBV29-1
CSVEPGGGQGNYGYTF
>TRBJ1-1|TRBV3-1
CARGPPQGNTEAFF
>TRBJ1-1|TRBV27
CASSAVNTEAFF
>TRBJ1-3|TRBV4-3
CASSQDGKVGNTIYF
>TRBJ2-7|TRBV2
CASRVQPGISSYEQYF